The 28 T cell receptor beta chains below all came from one sample that was sequenced in a study of T cells in Graves' hyperthyroidism and ophthalmopathy. Authors of the study amplified TCR beta CDR3 regions from RNA transcripts. TCR CDR3 underwent first-round RT-PCR with the HTBI primer set. From the multiplex PCR reads, TCRdb called clonotypes with MiXCR, one entry per CDR3 protein. The table lists approximately 600,000 distinct CDR3 sequences, more than 13% of them singletons, with 7% to 9% in the top ten. Sequencing used blood. These receptors were collected from a woman aged 18-30 years with Graves' ophthalmopathy.

This clonotype was detected many times. CDR3 sequence: CASSLAVLAGGPKTQYF. As DNA, the CDR3 is TGTGCCAGCAGCTTAGCGGTGCTAGCGGGAGGGCCAAAGACCCAGTACTTC. The chain has TRBV7-8 and TRBJ2-5, with 12 bases matching TRBD2. J was trimmed by 6 bases and V by 0 bases; bases with no gene match: 8. This CDR3 has 17 residues. Germline V CDR1 and CDR2: SGHVS, FQNEAQ.

Ten or more counts support this clonotype. The chain carries TRBV6-1 and TRBJ1-3; D gene unclear. From germline, CDR1 is MNHNS and CDR2 SASEGT. V dropped 2 bases and J dropped 7 bases, with 18 bases sitting between them. The CDR3 totals 16 residues. The CDR3 nucleotides are TGTGCCAGCAGTGAACTCGAGTTCGAGGGAGTTAACACCATATATTTT. Its translation: CASSELEFEGVNTIYF.

The sample holds many counts of this clonotype. The V gene is TRBV2, the J gene TRBJ2-3, with 8 nucleotides matching TRBD2. The CDR3 length is 15 residues. Germline CDR1 SNHLY, CDR2 FYNNEI. Trimming at V came to 7 bases and at J to 1 base, leaving 7 bases not matched to a gene. CDR3 DNA: TGTGCCAGCAAGAAACTAGCGGTTCGCACAGATACGCAGTATTTT. It is translated as CASKKLAVRTDTQYF.

In its sample, this clonotype was seen a few times. This chain links TRBV9 with TRBJ2-2, with D uncertain. Germline V gene lookup returns CDR1 SGDLS and CDR2 YYNGEE. V was clipped by 4 bases and J by 4 bases, with 8 bases between them. This CDR3 spans 13 amino acids. The CDR3 loop reads CASSSQPTGELFF. The CDR3, as DNA: TGTGCCAGCAGCTCCCAACCCACCGGGGAGCTGTTTTTT.

The chain couples TRBV10-2 to TRBJ1-6; D remains unclear. The CDR3 spans 17 residues. Looked up from germline, CDR1 is WSHSY and CDR2 is SAAADI. V lost 3 bases and J 3 bases, leaving 15 bases between the germline ends. The CDR3 here is CASSDGPAAFYNSPLHF. The CDR3 DNA is TGCGCCAGCAGTGACGGCCCGGCCGCCTTCTATAATTCACCCCTCCACTTT.

The chain is built from TRBV6-2 or TRBV6-3 and TRBJ1-1; 7 nucleotides line up with TRBD1. Trimming at V came to 11 bases and at J to 3 bases, leaving 27 bases not matched to a gene. CDR1 MNHEY and CDR2 SVGEGT come from the germline V gene. This CDR3 is built from 19 residues. The CDR3 loop reads CASQKTRRQGRVGDTEAFF. CDR3 coding DNA: TGTGCCTCTCAGAAAACCCGCCGACAGGGAAGGGTGGGAGACACTGAAGCTTTCTTT.

This clonotype was observed many times. The chain couples TRBV3-1 to TRBJ2-2; 8 bases map to TRBD2. With V trimmed by 3 bases and J by 3 bases, 6 bases remained unmatched. Germline V gene lookup returns CDR1 LGHDT and CDR2 YNNKEL (reference sequence). There are 16 residues in the CDR3. The CDR3 region is CASSHRGGRDTGELFF. The CDR3 coding sequence is TGTGCCAGCAGCCATCGGGGGGGGCGCGACACCGGGGAGCTGTTTTTT.

This clonotype was detected a few times. The chain employs TRBV30 and TRBJ2-1; TRBD1 matches 9 bases. The V segment lost 5 bases and the J segment 8 bases; nucleotides outside the gene matches: 10. CDR3 length: 14 amino acids. Germline V gene data show CDR1 as GTSNPN and CDR2 as SVGIG (reference sequence). The CDR3 DNA sequence: TGTGCCTGGTCACCGGGACAGGGTCGTGATGAGCAGTTCTTC. This gives the protein CAWSPGQGRDEQFF.

In this sample, this clonotype turned up many times. This CDR3 is CASSDSPGAFF. The CDR3 DNA sequence: TGTGCCAGCAGTGACAGCCCTGGAGCTTTCTTT. V is TRBV2 and J is TRBJ1-1; the D is unclear. CDR3 length equals 11 residues. Trimming shortened V by 3 bases and J by 10 bases, and 9 bases separated the two germline ends. Germline V gene data show CDR1 as SNHLY and CDR2 as FYNNEI.

This clonotype occurred many times. The rearrangement joins TRBV28 to TRBJ1-1; no definite D call. The CDR3 sequence is 13 residues long. Germline V gene sequence: CDR1 MDHEN, CDR2 SYDVKM. Deletions cut 6 bases from V and 2 bases from J, with 10 bases between. CDR3 loop: CASSPGRNTEAFF. The CDR3 coding sequence is TGTGCCAGCAGCCCCGGGAGAAACACTGAAGCTTTCTTT.

This clonotype was counted ten times or more. The V and J genes are TRBV6-2 or TRBV6-3 and TRBJ1-1; unclear D gene. V gave up 6 bases and J gave up 1 base, with 6 bases separating them. From germline, CDR1 is MNHEY and CDR2 SVGEGT. The CDR3 contains 12 residues. CDR3 residues: CASSHRNTEAFF. In DNA form, the CDR3 reads TGTGCCAGCAGCCACAGGAACACTGAAGCTTTCTTT.

This clonotype was counted at least ten times. In DNA, the CDR3 is TGTGCCTGGAGTTCCTTAAAAGAGACCCAGTACTTC. Its translation is CAWSSLKETQYF. This chain connects TRBV30 to TRBJ2-5; D unclear. The germline gives CDR1 GTSNPN, CDR2 SVGIG (reference sequence). The CDR3 runs to 12 residues. Trimming left V 2 bases short and J 3 bases short, with 7 bases between.

This clonotype was detected ten times or more. This sequence joins TRBV28 and TRBJ2-3; D is uncertain. V was shortened by 8 bases and J by 2 bases, with 11 bases between the two germline ends. Germline CDR1 reads MDHEN; CDR2 reads SYDVKM. This CDR3 has 13 residues. This chain's CDR3 is CASLRFLTDTQYF. In DNA, the CDR3 is TGTGCCAGCTTAAGATTCCTCACAGATACGCAGTATTTT. Full variable domain (outside the CDR3, taken from reference TRBV28 and TRBJ2-3): DVKVTQSSRYLVKRTGEKVFLECVQDMDHENMFWYRQDPGLGLRLIYFSYDVKMKEKGDIPEGYSVSREKKERFSLILESASTNQTSMYLCASLRFLTDTQYFGPGTRLTVL.

At least ten counts were recorded for this clonotype. The chain joins TRBV4-2 to TRBJ2-5, with 7 bases aligning to TRBD2. V dropped 4 bases and J dropped 0; count of bases not matched to a gene: 5. The CDR3 runs 15 residues. The germline gives CDR1 LGHNA, CDR2 YNFKEQ. The chain's CDR3 is CASSPGGRNQETQYF. Written as DNA, the CDR3 is TGTGCCAGCAGCCCGGGGGGACGGAACCAAGAGACCCAGTACTTC.

There are a few counts of this clonotype. The chain employs TRBV4-1 and TRBJ2-1; maybe TRBD2 (6 bases). Between the trimmed V and J ends, which lost 0 bases and 5 bases, there was a span of 11 bases. Germline loops: CDR1 MGHRA, CDR2 YSYEKL. This CDR3 is built from 15 residues. The CDR3 bases are TGCGCCAGCAGCCAAGATTGGCGGGGTGACAATGAGCAGTTCTTC. Translating it yields CASSQDWRGDNEQFF.

CDR3 DNA: TGTGCCAGCAGTTCCCAAAGACAGGGGGCTGTTGAAAAACTGTTTTTT. Its protein is CASSSQRQGAVEKLFF. The rearrangement uses TRBV27 and TRBJ1-4; 10 bases agree with TRBD1. The CDR3 extends over 16 amino acids. The germline V gene encodes CDR1 MNHEY and CDR2 SMNVEV (reference sequence). Trimming removed 4 bases from V and 7 bases from J; junction bases left unmatched: 9.

This clonotype was counted only a few times. This chain links TRBV14 with TRBJ2-7, with 7 bases matching TRBD2. Per germline, CDR1 SGHDN and CDR2 FVKESK. The V gene end was trimmed by 4 bases and the J gene end by 3 bases; junction bases not matched to a gene: 12. The CDR3 spans 16 residues. The CDR3 bases are TGTGCCAGCAGCCCGCGGACTAGGGGCCAGGACTACGAGCAGTACTTC. This encodes CASSPRTRGQDYEQYF.

This chain uses TRBV12-3 or TRBV12-4 with TRBJ2-5, with 7 positions matching TRBD2. V shed 7 bases, J shed 5 bases, and the junction held 16 bases outside the gene matches. The CDR3 sequence is 16 residues long. The chain's CDR3 is CASIKRAGEGSETQYF. In DNA, the CDR3 is TGTGCCAGCATCAAAAGGGCGGGAGAAGGCTCGGAGACCCAGTACTTC.

This clonotype was seen only a few times. V gene TRBV4-1 combines with J gene TRBJ2-7; 10 nucleotides agree with TRBD2. The V and J ends lost 0 bases and 3 bases, in that order; junction bases with no gene match: 5. Germline-derived CDR1 and CDR2 are MGHRA and YSYEKL. The length of the CDR3 is 16 residues. In DNA, the CDR3 is TGCGCCAGCAGCCAAGATATGGCTAGCGGGAGCTACGAGCAGTACTTC. Translation gives CASSQDMASGSYEQYF.

This clonotype appeared many times. This sequence joins TRBV2 and TRBJ1-1; 9 bases fit TRBD1. The CDR3 spans 14 residues. V shed 10 bases, J shed 1 base, and the junction held 7 bases outside the gene matches. CDR1 SNHLY and CDR2 FYNNEI come from the germline V gene. Here the CDR3 reads CATLKGQGNTEAFF. CDR3 DNA sequence: TGTGCCACCTTAAAGGGACAGGGGAACACTGAAGCTTTCTTT.

The sample holds one count of this clonotype. This chain joins TRBV3-1 and TRBJ2-5; TRBD2 is a possible D gene (6 bases). There are 13 residues in the CDR3. The germline gives CDR1 LGHDT, CDR2 YNNKEL (reference sequence). V dropped 0 bases and J dropped 7 bases, with 9 bases sitting between them. CDR3 residues: CASSQEAGGTQYF. The CDR3 DNA reads TGTGCCAGCAGCCAAGAAGCCGGGGGGACCCAGTACTTC.

This sequence joins TRBV16 and TRBJ2-7; TRBD1 matches 7 bases. Near its end, the DNA agrees better with TRBJ2-1, so the J call may be wrong. Germline V lookup: CDR1 KGHSY, CDR2 FQNENV. The CDR3 contains 15 residues. The DNA for the CDR3 is TGTGCCAGCAGCCAAACAGAGACAGGGACCTACGAGCAGTTCTTC. This codes for CASSQTETGTYEQFF.

The gene calls are TRBV7-3 and TRBJ2-2; 8 bases are a match to TRBD1. Trimming took 5 bases from V and 9 from J; bases not matched to a gene: 5. Germline V gene data show CDR1 as SGHTA and CDR2 as FQGTGA. This CDR3 has 13 amino acids. The CDR3 DNA reads TGTGCCAGCAGCGTGGGACAGGCCCGGGAGCTGTTTTTT. It specifies CASSVGQARELFF.

This clonotype has only a few counts. The chain has TRBV19 and TRBJ2-3; 12 bases line up with TRBD1. Trimming cost V 7 bases and J 6 bases; bases outside gene matches: 5. Germline lookup yields CDR1 LNHDA and CDR2 SQIVND (reference sequence). The CDR3 contains 14 residues. CDR3 DNA sequence: TGTGCCAGTATAAGGGACAGGGGGCCGGATACGCAGTATTTT. Protein product: CASIRDRGPDTQYF.

This clonotype was recorded at least ten times. This rearrangement joins TRBV5-8 to TRBJ2-3; either TRBD1 or TRBD2 may fit D (6 bases each). V was clipped by 0 bases and J by 2 bases, with 16 bases between them. Germline CDR1 SGHTS, CDR2 YDEGEE. This CDR3 has 17 residues. CDR3 bases: TGTGCCAGCAGCTTGGTGGGGGGCGGGCCGATCACAGATACGCAGTATTTT. It yields the protein CASSLVGGGPITDTQYF.

This clonotype was seen at least ten times. The J gene is TRBJ2-7, the V gene TRBV7-8; 9 bases map to TRBD1. The CDR3 is 14 amino acids. The germline CDR1 and CDR2 sequences are SGHVS and FQNEAQ. The V gene end was trimmed by 0 bases and the J gene end by 4 bases; junction bases not matched to a gene: 1. The CDR3 sequence: CASSLATGGYEQYF. The CDR3 DNA sequence: TGTGCCAGCAGCTTAGCGACAGGGGGGTACGAGCAGTACTTC.

In its sample, this clonotype was seen many times. The rearrangement uses TRBV30 and TRBJ2-1; D may be TRBD1 or TRBD2 (5 bases each). CDR3 length equals 15 residues. Trimming shortened V by 3 bases and J by 4 bases, and 16 bases separated the two germline ends. Germline CDR1 is GTSNPN and CDR2 is SVGIG (reference sequence). CDR3 protein: CAWRPRGTWYNEQFF. The CDR3 nucleotides are TGTGCCTGGAGACCCAGAGGGACCTGGTACAATGAGCAGTTCTTC.

The chain combines TRBV4-2 with TRBJ1-5; no clear D gene. The CDR3 covers 15 residues. Between the trimmed V and J ends, which lost 0 bases and 0 bases, there was a span of 6 bases. Germline values: CDR1 LGHNA, CDR2 YNFKEQ. The CDR3 coding sequence is TGTGCCAGCAGCCAAGAACAGCCTAGCAATCAGCCCCAGCATTTT. Translation: CASSQEQPSNQPQHF.